The table lists the clone carrying this T cell receptor beta chain with many counts. This specimen belongs to a study of read filtering for tumor transcriptome and immune sequencing. Across the whole study: IR-seq gave about 3.5 to 10.27 million TCR reads per sample; RNA-seq gave about 80 to 1,300.

This library used around 400 ng RNA and molecular barcoded adaptors spanning alpha/delta and beta/gamma chains. TCRdb reprocessed the reads with MiXCR, giving one entry per CDR3 protein. Counted here are approximately 62,000 distinct CDR3 sequences, around 19% occurring once; the ten biggest clones make up 11%. Sampling of bone marrow took place during active disease in every patient. The CDR3 is 14 amino acids. Between the trimmed V and J ends, which lost 5 bases and 2 bases, there was a span of 10 bases. Germline V gene data show CDR1 as LNHDA and CDR2 as SQIVND (reference sequence). Sequenced input: a population of CD138-negative cells sorted from bone marrow. V usage is TRBV19 and J usage is TRBJ1-5; D is unclear. The sequence came from a donor over 35 with multiple myeloma. The CDR3 DNA sequence: TGTGCCAGTAGTGGCAGCGCTGGCAATCAGCCCCAGCATTTT. This translates into CASSGSAGNQPQHF.